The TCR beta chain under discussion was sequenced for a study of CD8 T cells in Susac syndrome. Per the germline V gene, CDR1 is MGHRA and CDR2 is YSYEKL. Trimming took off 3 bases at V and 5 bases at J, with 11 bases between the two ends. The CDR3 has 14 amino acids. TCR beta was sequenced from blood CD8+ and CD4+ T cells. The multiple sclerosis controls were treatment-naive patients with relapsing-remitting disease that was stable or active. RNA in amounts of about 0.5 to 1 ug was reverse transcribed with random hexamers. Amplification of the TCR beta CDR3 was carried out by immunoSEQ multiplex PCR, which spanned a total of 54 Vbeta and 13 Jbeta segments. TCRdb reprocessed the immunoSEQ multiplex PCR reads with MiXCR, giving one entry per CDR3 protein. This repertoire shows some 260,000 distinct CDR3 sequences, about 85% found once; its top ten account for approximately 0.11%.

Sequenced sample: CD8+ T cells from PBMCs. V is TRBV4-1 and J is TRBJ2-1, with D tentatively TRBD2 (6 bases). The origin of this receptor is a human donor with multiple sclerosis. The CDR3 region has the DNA TGCGCCAGCAGCCAGCCGGGGGAAAACAATGAGCAGTTCTTC. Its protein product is CASSQPGENNEQFF.